This T cell receptor (beta chain) was captured by sequencing in a study of blood T cell repertoires in COVID-19. This CDR3 spans 15 amino acids. Germline V gene lookup returns CDR1 SGDLS and CDR2 YYNGEE. V lost 3 bases to trimming and J lost 3 bases, with 15 bases between them. Method: immunoSEQ multiplex PCR; TCRdb's copy keeps in-frame clones and lacks some. There are 240,000 or so clones in the sample; around 90% occur only once, and roughly 0.8% lies in the top ten. This chain links TRBV9 with TRBJ1-2; possible D gene TRBD1, 6 bases. The sequence was obtained from a woman younger than 45 with acute or convalescent COVID-19. The sequenced sample consisted of peripheral blood. The CDR3 region is CASSGSQGIYYGYTF. The CDR3 DNA is TGTGCCAGCAGCGGGTCACAGGGAATATACTATGGCTACACCTTC.